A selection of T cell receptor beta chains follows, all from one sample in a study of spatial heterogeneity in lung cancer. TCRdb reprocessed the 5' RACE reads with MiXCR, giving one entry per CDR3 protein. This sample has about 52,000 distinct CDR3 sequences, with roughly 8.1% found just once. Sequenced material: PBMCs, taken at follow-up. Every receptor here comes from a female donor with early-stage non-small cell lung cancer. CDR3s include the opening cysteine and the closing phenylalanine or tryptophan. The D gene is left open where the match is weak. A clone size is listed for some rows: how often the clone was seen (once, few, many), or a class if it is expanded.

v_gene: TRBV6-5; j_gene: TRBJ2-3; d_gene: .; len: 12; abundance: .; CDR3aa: CASGGFTDTQYF; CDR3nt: TGTGCCAGCGGAGGGTTCACAGATACGCAGTATTTT
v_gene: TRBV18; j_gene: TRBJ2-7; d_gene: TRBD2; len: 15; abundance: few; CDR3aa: CASSPPAGGRYEQYF; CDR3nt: TGTGCCAGCTCACCACCAGCGGGGGGGCGATACGAGCAGTACTTC
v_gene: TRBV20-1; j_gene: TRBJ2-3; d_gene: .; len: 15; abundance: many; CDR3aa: CSARDMGRGTDTQYF; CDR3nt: TGCAGTGCTAGAGATATGGGGCGGGGAACAGATACGCAGTATTTT
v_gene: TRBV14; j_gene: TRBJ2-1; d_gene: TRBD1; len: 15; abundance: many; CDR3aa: CASRIAGGYYNEQFF; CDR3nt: TGTGCCAGCAGAATCGCAGGGGGCTACTACAATGAGCAGTTCTTC
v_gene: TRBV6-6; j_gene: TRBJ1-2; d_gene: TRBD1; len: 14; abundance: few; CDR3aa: CASRGTGEYYGYTF; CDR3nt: TGTGCCAGCAGGGGGACAGGGGAATACTATGGCTACACCTTC
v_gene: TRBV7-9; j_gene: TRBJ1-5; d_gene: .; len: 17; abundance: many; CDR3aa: CASSLGVGQSKNQPQHF; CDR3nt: TGTGCCAGCAGCTTAGGGGTTGGGCAGTCAAAAAATCAGCCCCAGCATTTT
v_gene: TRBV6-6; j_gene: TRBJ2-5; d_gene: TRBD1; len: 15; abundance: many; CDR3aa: CASSLTGTGTETQYF; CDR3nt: TGTGCCAGCAGTCTGACCGGGACAGGGACCGAGACCCAGTACTTC
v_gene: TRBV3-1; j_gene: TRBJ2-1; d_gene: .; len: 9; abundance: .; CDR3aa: CASYNEQFF; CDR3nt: TGTGCCAGTTACAATGAGCAGTTCTTC
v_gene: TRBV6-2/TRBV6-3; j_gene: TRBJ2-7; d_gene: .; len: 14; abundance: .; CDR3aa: CASSFPGESYEQYF; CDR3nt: TGTGCCAGCAGTTTCCCGGGGGAGTCCTACGAGCAGTACTTC
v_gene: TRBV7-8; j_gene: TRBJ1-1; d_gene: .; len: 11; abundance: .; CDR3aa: CASSAKGLAFF; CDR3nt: TGTGCCAGCAGCGCAAAAGGGTTGGCTTTCTTT
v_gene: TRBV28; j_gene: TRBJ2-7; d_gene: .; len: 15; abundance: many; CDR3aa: CASSSTGLNTYEQYF; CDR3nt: TGTGCCAGCAGTTCAACCGGGCTAAACACCTACGAGCAGTACTTC
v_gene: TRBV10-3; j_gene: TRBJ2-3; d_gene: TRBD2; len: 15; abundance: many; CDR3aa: CAISETSGGPHTQYF; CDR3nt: TGTGCCATCAGTGAAACTAGCGGGGGGCCCCATACGCAGTATTTT
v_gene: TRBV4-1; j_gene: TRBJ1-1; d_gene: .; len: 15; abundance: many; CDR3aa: CASSQEFGQNTEAFF; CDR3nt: TGCGCCAGCAGCCAAGAGTTTGGGCAGAACACTGAAGCTTTCTTT
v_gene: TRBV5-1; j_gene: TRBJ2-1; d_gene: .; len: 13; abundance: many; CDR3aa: CASSLAHNNEQFF; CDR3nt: TGCGCCAGCAGCTTGGCACACAACAATGAGCAGTTCTTC
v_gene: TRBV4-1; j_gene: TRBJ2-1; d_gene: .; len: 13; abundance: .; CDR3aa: CASSHPWDNEQFF; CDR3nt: TGCGCCAGCAGCCACCCCTGGGACAATGAGCAGTTCTTC
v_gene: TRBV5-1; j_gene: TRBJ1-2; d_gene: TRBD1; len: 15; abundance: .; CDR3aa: CASRARQGDNYGYTF; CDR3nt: TGCGCCAGCAGGGCGAGACAGGGGGATAACTATGGCTACACCTTC
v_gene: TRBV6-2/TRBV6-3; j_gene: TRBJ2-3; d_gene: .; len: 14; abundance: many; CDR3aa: CASSYGRFGDTQYF; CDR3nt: TGTGCCAGCAGTTACGGTCGCTTCGGAGATACGCAGTATTTT
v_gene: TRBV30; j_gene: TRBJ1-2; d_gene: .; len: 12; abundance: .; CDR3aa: CAWSVTSGGYTF; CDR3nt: TGTGCCTGGAGTGTAACATCCGGCGGCTACACCTTC
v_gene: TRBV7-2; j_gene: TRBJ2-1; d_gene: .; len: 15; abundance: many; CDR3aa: CASSSSDSIFNEQFF; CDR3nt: TGTGCCAGCAGCTCGAGCGACAGTATTTTCAATGAGCAGTTCTTC
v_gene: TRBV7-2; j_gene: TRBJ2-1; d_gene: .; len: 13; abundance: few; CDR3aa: CASSTEGGNEQFF; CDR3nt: TGTGCCAGCAGTACGGAAGGCGGCAATGAGCAGTTCTTC
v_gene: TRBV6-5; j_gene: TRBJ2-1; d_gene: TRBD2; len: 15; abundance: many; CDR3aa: CASSWTSGTDNEQFF; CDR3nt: TGTGCCAGCAGTTGGACTAGCGGGACCGACAATGAGCAGTTCTTC
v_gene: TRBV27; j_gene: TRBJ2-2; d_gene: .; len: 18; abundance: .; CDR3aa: CASSPKLRDSLLTGELFF; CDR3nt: TGTGCCAGCAGTCCTAAACTCCGGGACTCGCTTTTAACCGGGGAGCTGTTTTTT
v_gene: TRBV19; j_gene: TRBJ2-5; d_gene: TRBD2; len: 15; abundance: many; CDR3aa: CASSRGLAGGETQYF; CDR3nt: TGTGCCAGTAGCCGAGGACTAGCCGGAGGAGAGACCCAGTACTTC
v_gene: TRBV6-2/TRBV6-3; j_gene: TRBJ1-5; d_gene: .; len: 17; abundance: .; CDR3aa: CASSPPGGARDNQPQHF; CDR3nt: TGTGCCAGCAGTCCCCCCGGGGGGGCCCGGGACAATCAGCCCCAGCATTTT
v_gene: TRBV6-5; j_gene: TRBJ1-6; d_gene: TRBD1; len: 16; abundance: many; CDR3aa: CASSYGIRGGSSPLHF; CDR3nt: TGTGCCAGCAGTTACGGGATCAGGGGGGGCAGTTCACCCCTCCACTTT
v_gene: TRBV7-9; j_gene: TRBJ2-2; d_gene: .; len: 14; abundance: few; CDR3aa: CASSLAGGPGELFF; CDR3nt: TGTGCCAGCAGCTTAGCTGGAGGGCCCGGGGAGCTGTTTTTT
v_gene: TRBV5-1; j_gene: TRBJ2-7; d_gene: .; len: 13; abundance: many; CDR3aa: CASSLESGDEQYF; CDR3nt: TGCGCCAGCAGCTTGGAGTCTGGGGACGAGCAGTACTTC
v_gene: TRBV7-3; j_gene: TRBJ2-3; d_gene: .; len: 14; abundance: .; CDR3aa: CASSFQKGSDTQYF; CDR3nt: TGTGCCAGCAGCTTCCAAAAAGGGTCAGATACGCAGTATTTT
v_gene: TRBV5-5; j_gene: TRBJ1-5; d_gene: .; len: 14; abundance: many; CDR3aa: CASSLASGDQPQHF; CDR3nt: TGTGCCAGCAGCTTGGCCAGTGGGGATCAGCCCCAGCATTTT
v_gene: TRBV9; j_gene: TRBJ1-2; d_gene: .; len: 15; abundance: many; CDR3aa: CASSVGEQGARGYTF; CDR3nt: TGTGCCAGCAGCGTAGGGGAACAGGGTGCGCGAGGCTACACCTTC
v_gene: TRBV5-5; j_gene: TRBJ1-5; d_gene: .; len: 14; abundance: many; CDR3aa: CASSLDTREQPQHF; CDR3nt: TGTGCCAGCAGCTTGGACACGAGAGAGCAGCCCCAGCATTTT
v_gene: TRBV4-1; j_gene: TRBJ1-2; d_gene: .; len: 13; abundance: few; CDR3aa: CASSQVAAYGYTF; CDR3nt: TGCGCCAGCAGCCAAGTGGCAGCCTATGGCTACACCTTC
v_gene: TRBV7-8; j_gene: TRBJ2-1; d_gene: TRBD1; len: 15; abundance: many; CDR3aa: CASSQLGTDYNEQFF; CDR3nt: TGTGCCAGCAGCCAGTTGGGGACAGATTACAATGAGCAGTTCTTC
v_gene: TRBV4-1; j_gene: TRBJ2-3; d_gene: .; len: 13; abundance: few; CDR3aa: CASSPSPSDTQYF; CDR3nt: TGCGCCAGCAGCCCCTCGCCTTCAGATACGCAGTATTTT
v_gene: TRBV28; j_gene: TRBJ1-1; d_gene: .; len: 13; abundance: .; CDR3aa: CASSLTSEKVAFF; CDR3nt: TGTGCCAGCAGTTTAACCTCCGAGAAGGTAGCTTTCTTT
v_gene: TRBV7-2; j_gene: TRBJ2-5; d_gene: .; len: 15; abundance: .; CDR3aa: CASSSPGTSKETQYF; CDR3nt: TGTGCCAGCAGCTCCCCCGGGACATCGAAAGAGACCCAGTACTTC
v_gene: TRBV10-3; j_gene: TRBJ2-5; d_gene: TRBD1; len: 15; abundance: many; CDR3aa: CAISGRDRGGETQYF; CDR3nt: TGTGCCATCAGTGGCCGGGACAGGGGCGGAGAGACCCAGTACTTC
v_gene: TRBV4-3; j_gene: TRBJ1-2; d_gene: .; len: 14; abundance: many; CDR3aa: CASSRSRVSYGYTF; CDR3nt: TGCGCCAGCAGCCGGAGCAGGGTTTCCTATGGCTACACCTTC
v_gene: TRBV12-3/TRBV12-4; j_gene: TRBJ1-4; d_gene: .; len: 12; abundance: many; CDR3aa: CASTLGGSKLFF; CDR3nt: TGTGCCAGCACCCTTGGAGGGTCTAAACTGTTTTTT